Sequencing of this T cell receptor (beta chain) was carried out in a study of shared clonotypes between healthy human individuals. On this clone itself: Its antigen is still unknown.

None of the donors, who were healthy HIV-negative adults, had recently had acute infections or vaccinations. This CDR3 has 16 amino acids. V lost 7 bases and J 0 bases, leaving 18 bases between the germline ends. Germline V gives CDR1 MGHDK, CDR2 SYGVNS. Only in-frame clones appear in the TCRdb table, and some are missing; sequencing was by immunoSEQ multiplex PCR. This sample has 1.4 million to 1.5 million clones; around 97% occur once, and the top ten carry about 1%. Broader study findings: Measured sharing among donors was expected to vary with sequencing depth. Naive subsets tended to show greater estimated richness than memory subsets. Around 4.9% of naive CD4 clonotypes were shared across a handful of donors.

The sequencing sample was made of naive CD4+ T cells sorted from blood. Subset denoted: CD45RA+ positively selected. The TCR was taken from a man in his thirties or forties in good health. The chain is built from TRBV25-1 and TRBJ1-2, with D unresolved. Here the CDR3 DNA reads TGTGCCAGCACTGAGGGTTGGAAGGTTACTAACTATGGCTACACCTTC. This gives the protein CASTEGWKVTNYGYTF.